This record looks at one T cell receptor (beta chain) sequence and its context. Antigen unknown. Libraries were prepared by immunoSEQ multiplex PCR; TCRdb keeps only in-frame clonotypes and omits some of them. Of 7,000 to 9,500 clones detected, roughly 72% appear once; the ten largest clones hold approximately 4.3%. The data originate from a study of T cell repertoires in ileal Crohn's disease. Across the whole study: Approximately 35% were active smokers at surgery; median disease duration was 7.9 years.

Included were adult ileal or ileocolonic Crohn's patients indicated for ileocolonic resection. This CDR3 spans 12 amino acids. Germline assignment: CDR1 SNHLY and CDR2 FYNNEI. Trimming stripped 10 bases from V and 15 bases from J, with 22 bases between. Points from the study as a whole: High-frequency clones were more common in sorted CD8 than CD4 cells.

The TCR sequence derives from an adult with Crohn's disease. Sequences were obtained from ileal tissue. The gene calls are TRBV2 and TRBJ2-1; tentatively, D is TRBD1 (6 bases). The CDR3 sequence: CATSVRGEGGFF. The CDR3 nucleotides are TGTGCCACTTCGGTCAGGGGCGAAGGTGGGTTCTTC.